Shown below are 6 T cell receptor beta chains from a single sample sequenced in a study of regulatory T cells in long-lasting Graves disease. Combining iRepertoire HTBI primers with Arm-PCR of CDR3 regions, the authors built TCR beta libraries. TCRdb reprocessed the multiplex PCR reads via MiXCR and lists one record per CDR3 protein. The sample lists over 650,000 distinct CDR3 sequences, about 32% occurring once. Documented time point: persistent/refractory GD, antithyroid drugs over 5 years with positive TRAb. RNA extracted from PBMCs served as the sequencing template. The sequences come from peripheral blood mononuclear cells (PBMCs), collected when the disease was refractory, from a patient treated with antithyroid drugs. These receptors were taken from a female donor with Graves disease.

The chain couples TRBV28 to TRBJ1-2, with no clear D. V was trimmed by 3 bases and J by 5 bases, leaving 7 bases between them. Germline CDR1 and CDR2: MDHEN and SYDVKM. This CDR3 region has 12 residues. The CDR3 region is CASSFPRYGYTF. DNA for the CDR3: TGTGCCAGCAGTTTCCCCCGGTATGGCTACACCTTC.

The CDR3 is CASSLGTSAGYTF. The CDR3 DNA reads as TGTGCCAGCAGCTTAGGCACCTCCGCCGGCTACACCTTC. V gene TRBV11-2 combines with J gene TRBJ1-2; D unclear. The CDR3 covers 13 residues. The V gene lost 1 base and the J gene lost 8 bases, with 11 bases spanning the gap. Germline V gene lookup returns CDR1 SGHAT and CDR2 FQNNGV. The variable domain in full, completed from reference TRBV11-2 and TRBJ1-2, reads EAGVAQSPRYKIIEKRQSVAFWCNPISGHATLYWYQQILGQGPKLLIQFQNNGVVDDSQLPKDRFSAERLKGVDSTLKIQPAKLEDSAVYLCASSLGTSAGYTFGSGTRLTVV.

This clonotype was counted only a few times. The chain has TRBV20-1 and TRBJ2-7, with 10 bases lining up with TRBD2. The CDR3 runs to 14 residues. The germline CDR1 and CDR2 sequences are DFQATT and SNEGSKA (reference sequence). V dropped 6 bases and J dropped 4; count of bases not matched to a gene: 9. The CDR3 sequence: CSAELAGEEYEQYF. The CDR3 DNA sequence: TGCAGTGCCGAGCTAGCGGGAGAAGAGTACGAGCAGTACTTC.

CDR3 residues: CASSPSSRGGEKLFF. CDR3 nucleotide sequence: TGTGCCAGCAGCCCCTCCTCCAGGGGAGGCGAAAAACTGTTTTTT. The chain employs TRBV7-9 and TRBJ1-4, with D tentatively TRBD1 (6 bases). With 5 bases removed from V and 8 bases from J, the gap between germline ends came to 18 bases. Per the germline V gene, CDR1 is SEHNR and CDR2 is FQNEAQ (reference sequence). The CDR3 extends over 15 amino acids.

The chain employs TRBV6-2 or TRBV6-3 and TRBJ1-5; D unresolved. Germline assignment: CDR1 MNHEY and CDR2 SVGEGT. V was trimmed by 3 bases and J by 0 bases, leaving 15 bases between them. There are 17 residues in the CDR3. The CDR3, as DNA: TGTGCCAGCAGTTATTACACTCCGTTTTATAGCAATCAGCCCCAGCATTTT. Translation gives CASSYYTPFYSNQPQHF.

The rearrangement joins TRBV12-3 or TRBV12-4 to TRBJ2-6; D unresolved. Trimming pared 3 bases from V and 0 bases from J, leaving 24 bases between. CDR3 length: 21 residues. Here the CDR3 reads CASSFVDVPLEDSSGANVLTF. In nucleotides, the CDR3 is TGTGCCAGCAGTTTTGTGGACGTCCCTTTGGAAGATTCCTCTGGGGCCAACGTCCTGACTTTC.